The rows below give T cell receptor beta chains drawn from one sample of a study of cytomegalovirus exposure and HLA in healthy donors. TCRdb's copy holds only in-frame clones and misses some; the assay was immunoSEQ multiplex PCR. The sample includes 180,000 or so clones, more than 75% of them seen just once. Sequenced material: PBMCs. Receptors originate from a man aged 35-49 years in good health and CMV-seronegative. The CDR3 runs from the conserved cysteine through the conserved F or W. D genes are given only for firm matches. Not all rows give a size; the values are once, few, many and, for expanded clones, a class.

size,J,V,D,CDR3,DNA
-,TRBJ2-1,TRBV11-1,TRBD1,CASSFGTGYNEQFF,TGTGCCAGCAGCTTCGGGACAGGTTACAATGAGCAGTTCTTC
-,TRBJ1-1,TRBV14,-,CASSQGTLNTEAFF,TGTGCCAGCAGCCAAGGGACTTTGAACACTGAAGCTTTCTTT
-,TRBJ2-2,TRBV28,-,CASIEGTTNTGELFF,TGTGCCAGCATTGAGGGTACTACGAACACCGGGGAGCTGTTTTTT
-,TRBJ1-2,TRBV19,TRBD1,CASSTPGQVGGYTF,TGTGCCAGTAGTACCCCAGGACAGGTGGGTGGCTACACCTTC
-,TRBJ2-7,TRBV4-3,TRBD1,CASSQDWQGAPEQYF,TGCGCCAGCAGCCAAGATTGGCAGGGGGCTCCGGAGCAGTACTTC
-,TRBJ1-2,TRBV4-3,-,CASSKAVEGTNYGYTF,TGCGCCAGCAGCAAAGCTGTCGAGGGAACTAACTATGGCTACACCTTC
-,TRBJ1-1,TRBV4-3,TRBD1,CASSRGTANTEAFF,TGCGCCAGCAGCCGTGGGACAGCAAACACTGAAGCTTTCTTT
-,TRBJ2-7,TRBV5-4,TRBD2,CASSPGAGGAVEQYF,TGTGCCAGCAGCCCCGGAGCGGGGGGGGCCGTCGAGCAGTACTTC
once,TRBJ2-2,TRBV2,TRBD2,CATWDSGSGSTGELFF,TGTGCCACCTGGGATAGCGGGAGTGGGAGCACCGGGGAGCTGTTTTTT
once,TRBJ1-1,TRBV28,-,CASRLGGEGTEAFF,TGTGCCAGCAGATTAGGGGGGGAAGGCACTGAAGCTTTCTTT
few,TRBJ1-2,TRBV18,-,CASSPAGGYGYTF,TGTGCCAGCTCACCAGCGGGGGGCTATGGCTACACCTTC